The clone carrying this TCR beta chain has just a few counts. Using RNA transcripts as the source, TCR beta CDR3 regions were amplified. The HTBI set primed first-round TCR CDR3 RT-PCR. Each CDR3 protein is one row after TCRdb ran MiXCR on the multiplex PCR reads. The table has about 420,000 distinct CDR3 sequences, roughly 13% seen once; the top ten hold 5% to 6.5%. The source of the sample is a study of T cells in Graves' hyperthyroidism and ophthalmopathy. Looked up from germline, CDR1 is SEHNR and CDR2 is FQNEAQ (reference sequence). CDR3 length: 16 amino acids. V shed 3 bases and J 5 bases; nucleotides not matched to a gene: 7. Hyperthyroidism of Graves' type that showed no ophthalmopathy progression within 18 months was stable.

This clonotype was obtained from a young woman with Graves' hyperthyroidism. Sequenced: blood. The chain has TRBV7-9 and TRBJ2-3, with 11 positions matching TRBD2. CDR3 amino acids: CASSFTSGSSGDTQYF. CDR3 nucleotides: TGTGCCAGCAGCTTTACTAGCGGGAGCTCTGGAGATACGCAGTATTTT. The full variable domain, with the rest looked up from reference TRBV7-9 and TRBJ2-3, is DTGVSQNPRHKITKRGQNVTFRCDPISEHNRLYWYRQTLGQGPEFLTYFQNEAQLEKSRLLSDRFSAERPKGSFSTLEIQRTEQGDSAMYLCASSFTSGSSGDTQYFGPGTRLTVL.